Included here is one T cell receptor beta chain sequence, with context. Per the germline V gene, CDR1 is MNHEY and CDR2 is SVGEGT. This CDR3 has 15 amino acids. The V and J ends lost 6 bases and 0 bases respectively, with 11 bases between them. Assay used: immunoSEQ multiplex PCR; TCRdb lists only in-frame clones, some missing. The table lists 150,000 to 200,000 clones, 60% to 85% of them singletons. These data come from a study of blood T cell repertoires in COVID-19. Sequencing used peripheral blood. The chain recombines TRBV6-2 or TRBV6-3 with TRBJ1-4, with D possibly TRBD1 on 6 matching bases. This clonotype was sampled from a man in his 60s with acute or convalescent COVID-19. The CDR3 here is CASSQDSSTNEKLFF. CDR3 nucleotides: TGTGCCAGCAGCCAGGACAGTTCAACTAATGAAAAACTGTTTTTT.